The next 22 T cell receptor beta chains were all read from a single sample in a study of shared clonotypes between healthy human individuals. CD45RO-negative, CCR7-selected cells formed the naive CD8 fraction, which excluded terminally differentiated effector memory CD45RA+ cells. Profiled with immunoSEQ multiplex PCR; TCRdb holds only in-frame clones, not every one. The profile shows hundreds of thousands of clones, roughly nine tenths of them singletons. The sample consisted of naive CD8+ T cells sorted from blood. The receptors stem from a man aged 25-45 years in good health.

This CDR3 is CASSSQGAEAFF. Here the CDR3 DNA reads TGTGCCAGCAGTTCCCAGGGCGCTGAAGCTTTCTTT. The chain carries TRBV27 and TRBJ1-1; perhaps TRBD1 as D (5 bases). Germline V gene sequence: CDR1 MNHEY, CDR2 SMNVEV (reference sequence). The length of the CDR3 is 12 residues. V lost 4 bases and J lost 6, with 9 bases in between.

This chain uses TRBV11-2 with TRBJ2-7, with D perhaps assigned TRBD1 or TRBD2 (6 bases each). Germline-derived CDR1 and CDR2 are SGHAT and FQNNGV. This CDR3 region has 14 residues. Trimming removed 1 base at V and 2 bases at J, with 9 bases between. The CDR3 sequence: CASSLVGGTYEQYF. The CDR3, as DNA: TGTGCCAGCAGCTTAGTAGGGGGGACCTACGAGCAGTACTTC.

The V and J genes are TRBV27 and TRBJ2-5; 7 nucleotides match TRBD1. The CDR3 runs to 19 residues. The germline V gene has CDR1 MNHEY and CDR2 SMNVEV (reference sequence). With V trimmed by 4 bases and J by 3 bases, 20 bases remained unmatched. The CDR3 DNA reads TGTGCCAGCAGTTCCTCTCGTGGGAGACAGGGAAGGGGAAAAGAGACCCAGTACTTC. It encodes CASSSSRGRQGRGKETQYF.

A few counts support this clone. Other DNA variants within this sample encode the same CDR3. The V and J genes are TRBV7-9 and TRBJ2-7; no clear D. Germline CDR1 is SEHNR and CDR2 is FQNEAQ (reference sequence). The CDR3 consists of 13 residues. V lost 0 bases and J lost 2, with 5 bases in between. DNA for the CDR3: TGTGCCAGCAGCTTAGCGCAGACCTACGAGCAGTACTTC. As protein: CASSLAQTYEQYF. Using reference TRBV7-9 and TRBJ2-7 for the parts outside the CDR3, the full variable domain is DTGVSQNPRHKITKRGQNVTFRCDPISEHNRLYWYRQTLGQGPEFLTYFQNEAQLEKSRLLSDRFSAERPKGSFSTLEIQRTEQGDSAMYLCASSLAQTYEQYFGPGTRLTVT.

Notes on this clone: A far larger clone is only one base removed, so a read error is likely. This CDR3 is also generated by other DNA sequences in the sample. This chain links TRBV6-1 with TRBJ2-7; 7 bases are a match to TRBD2. Looked up from germline, CDR1 is MNHNS and CDR2 is SASEGT. J was trimmed by 4 bases and V by 3 bases; bases with no gene match: 6. CDR3 length equals 14 residues. The DNA for the CDR3 is TGTGCCAGCAGTGATCGGGGAGGGCCTTACGAGCAGTACTTC. Translated: CASSDRGGPYEQYF.

This chain connects TRBV14 to TRBJ2-7; TRBD1 matches at 9 bases. Trimming at V came to 4 bases and at J to 3 bases, leaving 4 bases not matched to a gene. Germline values: CDR1 SGHDN, CDR2 FVKESK. This CDR3 comprises 14 residues. CDR3 residues: CASSPGTGIYEQYF. In DNA form, the CDR3 reads TGTGCCAGCAGCCCCGGGACAGGGATCTACGAGCAGTACTTC.

The J gene is TRBJ2-5, the V gene TRBV9; D is tentatively TRBD1 or TRBD2 (6 bases each). Germline-derived CDR1 and CDR2 are SGDLS and YYNGEE. Between the trimmed V and J ends, which lost 2 bases and 5 bases, there was a span of 16 bases. This CDR3 comprises 15 residues. CDR3 sequence: CASSVGTGRRETQYF. The CDR3 nucleotides read TGTGCCAGCAGCGTTGGAACAGGGAGGCGGGAGACCCAGTACTTC. The full variable domain, its missing parts supplied by reference TRBV9 and TRBJ2-5, is DSGVTQTPKHLITATGQRVTLRCSPRSGDLSVYWYQQSLDQGLQFLIQYYNGEERAKGNILERFSAQQFPDLHSELNLSSLELGDSALYFCASSVGTGRRETQYFGPGTRLLVL.

This chain uses TRBV27 with TRBJ2-5; D call uncertain. The J call is doubtful: the DNA matches TRBJ2-7 better. The CDR3 sequence is 15 residues long. The germline gives CDR1 MNHEY, CDR2 SMNVEV (reference sequence). The CDR3 nucleotides read TGTGCCAGCAGTTTATCGTCGGGTAGTTCCTACGAGCAGTACTTC. This translates into CASSLSSGSSYEQYF.

As regards this clone: At one end, the junction sequence differs from germline, possibly due to a read error. The chain is built from TRBV2 and TRBJ1-4; TRBD1 matches at 10 bases. This CDR3 has 17 residues. Germline CDR1 SNHLY, CDR2 FYNNEI. CDR3 bases: TGTGCCAGCAGCGAAGGGGACAGGGGAGCACCTAATGAAAAACTGTTTTTT. This gives the protein CASSEGDRGAPNEKLFF. Complete variable domain (other parts from reference TRBV2 and TRBJ1-4): EPEVTQTPSHQVTQMGQEVILRCVPISNHLYFYWYRQILGQKVEFLVSFYNNEISEKSEIFDDQFSVERPDGSNFTLKIRSTKLEDSAMYFCASSEGDRGAPNEKLFFGSGTQLSVL.

The rearrangement joins TRBV11-3 to TRBJ2-7, with D possibly called TRBD1 or TRBD2 (5 bases each). The V and J ends lost 5 bases and 4 bases respectively, with 18 bases between them. The germline gives CDR1 SGHNT, CDR2 YENEEA. This CDR3 contains 15 residues. The CDR3: CASSRSGGGTYEQYF. The DNA of the CDR3 is TGTGCCAGCAGCCGTTCGGGTGGGGGTACGTACGAGCAGTACTTC.

The chain carries TRBV29-1 and TRBJ2-2; D not resolved. The germline V gene encodes CDR1 SQVTM and CDR2 ANQGSEA. With 1 base removed from V and 3 bases from J, the gap between germline ends came to 6 bases. CDR3 length equals 13 residues. CDR3 amino acids: CSVEVTDTGELFF. CDR3 DNA: TGCAGCGTTGAAGTCACGGACACCGGGGAGCTGTTTTTT.

V usage is TRBV7-9 and J usage is TRBJ1-1; the D is unclear. V was clipped by 3 bases and J by 8 bases, with 7 bases between them. The germline V gene has CDR1 SEHNR and CDR2 FQNEAQ (reference sequence). The CDR3 length is 11 residues. CDR3 sequence: CASSFPREAFF. CDR3 bases: TGTGCCAGCAGCTTTCCACGGGAAGCTTTCTTT.

The chain is built from TRBV9 and TRBJ2-7; no reliable D call. The V end was cut by 0 bases, the J end by 2 bases, with 12 bases between. The CDR3 contains 15 residues. From germline, CDR1 is SGDLS and CDR2 YYNGEE. This CDR3 reads CASSVEIGLAYEQYF. CDR3 bases: TGTGCCAGCAGCGTAGAAATAGGGTTGGCCTACGAGCAGTACTTC.

The V gene is TRBV6-1, the J gene TRBJ2-5; 14 positions match TRBD2. Germline V lookup: CDR1 MNHNS, CDR2 SASEGT. This CDR3 has 17 residues. J lost 0 bases, V lost 1 base, and 1 base had no gene match. The CDR3 DNA reads as TGTGCCAGCAGTGAAGGGACTAGCGGGGGGTACCAAGAGACCCAGTACTTC. This codes for CASSEGTSGGYQETQYF.

This chain uses TRBV11-2 with TRBJ2-1; the D gene is possibly TRBD1 (5 bases). Trimming left V 3 bases short and J 10 bases short, with 7 bases between. The CDR3 length is 11 residues. Germline loops: CDR1 SGHAT, CDR2 FQNNGV. The DNA of the CDR3 is TGTGCCAGCAGCTTCTCAGGGGAGCAGTTCTTC. Translating gives CASSFSGEQFF.

The chain joins TRBV4-3 to TRBJ1-3; D ambiguous. Germline CDR1 reads LGHNA; CDR2 reads YSLEER. Trimming stripped 3 bases from V and 0 bases from J, with 12 bases between. The CDR3 extends over 16 amino acids. CDR3 coding DNA: TGCGCCAGCAGCCAGGATACAGTGAACTCTGGAAACACCATATATTTT. It encodes CASSQDTVNSGNTIYF.

The V and J genes are TRBV7-6 and TRBJ1-4; the D gene is possibly TRBD1 (6 bases). Trimming pared 1 base from V and 6 bases from J, leaving 9 bases between. This CDR3 is 14 amino acids long. Germline V gives CDR1 SGHVS, CDR2 FNYEAQ. The chain's CDR3 is CASSLGTEDEKLFF. CDR3 coding DNA: TGTGCCAGCAGCTTAGGGACAGAGGATGAAAAACTGTTTTTT.

The CDR3 reads CASRSGQGTTEAFF. The CDR3 DNA follows: TGTGCCAGCAGGTCCGGACAGGGGACCACTGAAGCTTTCTTT. This chain uses TRBV27 with TRBJ1-1, with TRBD1 identical over 9 bases. Germline CDR1 MNHEY, CDR2 SMNVEV (reference sequence). V trimming: 6 bases; J trimming: 4 bases; junction bases outside the gene matches: 6. The CDR3 is made up of 14 amino acids.

This clone came up once. CDR3 nucleotides: TGTGCCAGCAGCCGAACCGGACAGGGGCTCGTCACCTACGAGCAGTACTTC. It codes for CASSRTGQGLVTYEQYF. The chain has TRBV5-4 and TRBJ2-7; 9 nucleotides align to TRBD1. CDR3 length: 17 amino acids. V gave up 4 bases and J gave up 2 bases; unmatched junction bases: 13. From germline, CDR1 is SGHNT and CDR2 YYREEE (reference sequence).

The rearrangement uses TRBV27 and TRBJ1-5; the D gene is possibly TRBD1 (5 bases). Germline loops: CDR1 MNHEY, CDR2 SMNVEV (reference sequence). Trimming removed 4 bases at V and 1 base at J, with 20 bases between. The CDR3 sequence is 18 residues long. CDR3 protein: CASSSLDRGRSSNQPQHF. CDR3 bases: TGTGCCAGCAGTTCCCTTGATCGGGGGAGGTCCAGCAATCAGCCCCAGCATTTT.

The chain has TRBV6-6 and TRBJ2-7; TRBD2 matches 10 bases. The CDR3 extends over 16 amino acids. Trimming cost V 0 bases and J 5 bases; bases outside gene matches: 7. From germline, CDR1 is MNHNY and CDR2 SVGAGI (reference sequence). The CDR3: CASSYSPSGSFNEQYF. DNA for the CDR3: TGTGCCAGCAGTTACTCGCCTAGCGGGAGTTTCAACGAGCAGTACTTC.

This clone turned up a few times. V is TRBV6-5 and J is TRBJ1-1; the D gene is possibly TRBD1 (6 bases). This CDR3 region has 13 residues. The ends were cut back, 5 bases at V and 11 bases at J, with 18 bases in the middle. Looked up from germline, CDR1 is MNHEY and CDR2 is SVGAGI. CDR3 protein: CASSQRTRTEAFF. The CDR3, as DNA: TGTGCCAGCAGTCAAAGAACAAGGACAGAGGCTTTCTTT.